This entry lists 24 T cell receptor beta chains sequenced from one sample in a study of T cells in localized non-small cell lung cancer. TCRdb's table, derived via immunoSEQ multiplex PCR, lists solely in-frame clones and lacks some. The sample lists approximately 1,500 clones; about a third were seen once. The sequencing here drew on lung tumor tissue, taken before any cancer treatment. The receptors were sampled from a man between 40 and 75 years old with stage II lung adenocarcinoma.

The chain carries TRBV30 and TRBJ1-2, with 9 bases identical to TRBD1. The CDR3 consists of 13 residues. CDR1 is GTSNPN, CDR2 SVGIG, per germline (reference sequence). Trimming removed 4 bases from V and 8 bases from J; junction bases left unmatched: 8. CDR3 bases: TGTGCCTGGAAATTACAGGGGGCGAGAGGCTACACCTTC. Protein product: CAWKLQGARGYTF.

The rearrangement joins TRBV11-3 to TRBJ1-4; D remains ambiguous. The length of the CDR3 is 14 residues. V was clipped by 6 bases and J by 7 bases, with 15 bases between them. CDR1 and CDR2 from the germline V gene are SGHNT and YENEEA. This chain's CDR3 is CASRIERLGEKLFF. The CDR3 bases are TGTGCCAGCAGGATTGAGAGGTTAGGTGAAAAACTGTTTTTT.

This sequence joins TRBV11-3 and TRBJ2-7, with 10 bases identical to TRBD2. V lost 0 bases to trimming and J lost 9 bases; unmatched junction nucleotides: 23. The germline V gene encodes CDR1 SGHNT and CDR2 YENEEA. This CDR3 is 20 amino acids long. The CDR3 spells CASSLDELAGVRDSGTRQYF. The CDR3 region has the DNA TGTGCCAGCAGCTTAGATGAGCTAGCGGGAGTGAGGGACTCGGGGACTCGGCAGTACTTC.

There are a few counts of this clone. CDR3 bases: TGTGCCAGCAGCTTAGGGGGAGGTATGTACAATGAGCAGTTCTTC. Translating gives CASSLGGGMYNEQFF. This rearrangement joins TRBV7-5 to TRBJ2-1; the table names TRBD2, a call not compared with the DNA. TRBV7-5 is a known pseudogene. This CDR3 has 15 amino acids.

The chain joins TRBV19 to TRBJ2-3; D gene unclear. V was cut by 5 bases and J by 4 bases, with 7 bases left in between. CDR3 length: 12 amino acids. The germline V gene encodes CDR1 LNHDA and CDR2 SQIVND (reference sequence). CDR3 amino acids: CASSSRSDTQYF. CDR3 DNA: TGTGCCAGTAGTTCCAGGTCAGATACGCAGTATTTT.

This clone was seen once. The CDR3 DNA follows: TGCAGCGTTGCAATCCTTAAACGCACAGATACGCAGTATTTT. Amino acid sequence: CSVAILKRTDTQYF. The gene calls are TRBV29-1 and TRBJ2-3; no clear D. Germline lookup yields CDR1 SQVTM and CDR2 ANQGSEA. Between the trimmed V and J ends, which lost 4 bases and 1 base, there was a span of 12 bases. This CDR3 is 14 amino acids long.

The genes are TRBV14 and TRBJ2-3; D remains ambiguous. The germline V and J ends were trimmed by 1 base and 2 bases, with 10 bases remaining between them. The CDR3 consists of 15 residues. CDR1 and CDR2 from the germline V gene are SGHDN and FVKESK. Here the CDR3 reads CASSQGDSYTDTQYF. CDR3 coding DNA: TGTGCCAGCAGCCAAGGAGACTCCTACACAGATACGCAGTATTTT.

The table lists this clone with a count of one. The V and J genes are TRBV18 and TRBJ2-4, with no clear D. Trimming took 3 bases from V and 4 from J, leaving 10 bases between them. CDR1 and CDR2 (germline): KGHSH, LQKENI. This CDR3 is 14 amino acids long. The CDR3 here is CASSPSPGKNIQYF. The DNA of the CDR3 is TGTGCCAGCTCACCTAGCCCTGGAAAAAACATTCAGTACTTC. The variable domain in full, with the rest retrieved from reference TRBV18 and TRBJ2-4, is NAGVMQNPRHLVRRRGQEARLRCSPMKGHSHVYWYRQLPEEGLKFMVYLQKENIIDESGMPKERFSAEFPKEGPSILRIQQVVRGDSAAYFCASSPSPGKNIQYFGAGTRLSVL.

J is TRBJ2-7 and V is TRBV28; 7 bases match TRBD1. Germline-derived CDR1 and CDR2 are MDHEN and SYDVKM. This CDR3 is built from 14 residues. Losses at the gene ends were 5 bases for V and 5 bases for J; bases not matched to a gene: 9. Here the CDR3 DNA reads TGTGCCAGCAGTCCCCCGACAGGGAGACACGAGCAGTACTTC. This sequence encodes CASSPPTGRHEQYF.

The V and J genes are TRBV19 and TRBJ2-1; 8 bases are a match to TRBD1. The CDR3 loop spans 14 amino acids. The V gene's germline CDR1 is LNHDA and CDR2 SQIVND (reference sequence). J gave up 6 bases and V 6 bases, and 7 bases lay outside the gene matches. The CDR3 here is CASSLGTGSNEQFF. For the CDR3, the DNA is TGTGCCAGTAGCCTAGGGACAGGAAGCAATGAGCAGTTCTTC.

The genes are TRBV11-3 and TRBJ2-1, with 9 bases aligning to TRBD2. The junction had 10 bases not matched to a gene; V was cut back by 4 bases and J by 0 bases. Germline CDR1 reads SGHNT; CDR2 reads YENEEA. CDR3 length equals 18 residues. CDR3 residues: CASSSRALSGSSYNEQFF. The CDR3 DNA reads TGTGCCAGCAGCTCTAGGGCCCTTAGCGGGAGCTCCTACAATGAGCAGTTCTTC.

This chain connects TRBV29-1 to TRBJ2-2; D call uncertain. Germline V gives CDR1 SQVTM, CDR2 ANQGSEA. V lost 0 bases to trimming and J lost 5 bases, with 19 bases between them. The CDR3 extends over 17 amino acids. CDR3 DNA sequence: TGCAGCGTTGAAGACCCTTCCGGTAGGGCAAAAACCGGGGAGCTGTTTTTT. Translated, it gives CSVEDPSGRAKTGELFF.

The V call is TRBV15, the J call TRBJ2-6; 8 bases agree with TRBD1. The CDR3 has 17 amino acids. Germline V gene sequence: CDR1 LNHNV, CDR2 YYDKDF (reference sequence). J was trimmed by 0 bases and V by 5 bases; bases with no gene match: 6. The CDR3, as DNA: TGTGCCACCAGCCGCCGACAGGGGACCTCTGGGGCCAACGTCCTGACTTTC. It yields the protein CATSRRQGTSGANVLTF.

The chain recombines TRBV9 with TRBJ2-2, with D tentatively TRBD2 (7 bases). V lost 0 bases and J 1 base, leaving 13 bases between the germline ends. CDR1 and CDR2 (germline): SGDLS, YYNGEE. The CDR3 has 17 residues. Here the CDR3 DNA reads TGTGCCAGCAGCGTAGCTCGCGGGGGCTTGAACACCGGGGAGCTGTTTTTT. Amino acids: CASSVARGGLNTGELFF. The entire variable domain, with the rest obtained from reference TRBV9 and TRBJ2-2, is as follows: DSGVTQTPKHLITATGQRVTLRCSPRSGDLSVYWYQQSLDQGLQFLIQYYNGEERAKGNILERFSAQQFPDLHSELNLSSLELGDSALYFCASSVARGGLNTGELFFGEGSRLTVL.

The chain joins TRBV18 to TRBJ1-4; D is perhaps TRBD1 (6 bases). Germline CDR1 and CDR2: KGHSH and LQKENI. Trimming removed 4 bases from V and 7 bases from J, with 10 bases in between. The CDR3 has 13 amino acids. CDR3 protein: CASSLAQGEKLFF. The CDR3 region has the DNA TGTGCCAGCTCACTTGCACAGGGTGAAAAACTGTTTTTT.

About this clone itself: The junction and the germline gene differ at one end; a read error may be behind it. The V call is TRBV6-8, the J call TRBJ1-4; D not resolved. The CDR3 extends over 14 amino acids. Per the germline V gene, CDR1 is MNHGY and CDR2 is SAAAGT. CDR3 sequence reads: CAISGEREGEKLFF. CDR3 DNA: TGTGCCATCAGTGGAGAGAGGGAAGGTGAAAAACTGTTTTTT.

DNA of the CDR3: TGTGCCAGCAGCCTAATCAGGGAAGGTGGTGAAGCTTTCTTT. Amino acid sequence: CASSLIREGGEAFF. This chain links TRBV9 with TRBJ1-1; possibly TRBD1 for D (5 bases). The CDR3 runs to 14 residues. Trimming took 4 bases from V and 7 from J, leaving 17 bases between them. From germline, CDR1 is SGDLS and CDR2 YYNGEE.

This clone is medium-sized in the sample. The rearrangement links TRBV6-8 to TRBJ2-7; D is perhaps TRBD1 or TRBD2 (5 bases each). The CDR3 spans 14 residues. CDR1 is MNHGY and CDR2 is SAAAGT in the germline V gene. Trimming stripped 6 bases from V and 2 bases from J, with 14 bases between. The CDR3 reads CASSRDPATYEQYF. The CDR3 DNA reads as TGTGCCAGCAGCCGGGACCCGGCTACCTACGAGCAGTACTTC.

The rearrangement joins TRBV19 to TRBJ2-6; D is undetermined. Germline V gene lookup returns CDR1 LNHDA and CDR2 SQIVND (reference sequence). The CDR3 runs to 12 residues. V lost 7 bases and J 3 bases, leaving 4 bases between the germline ends. The CDR3 nucleotides are TGTGCCAGTAACCTTGGGGCCAACGTCCTGACTTTC. Amino acids: CASNLGANVLTF. Together with reference TRBV19 and TRBJ2-6, the CDR3 gives the full variable domain: DGGITQSPKYLFRKEGQNVTLSCEQNLNHDAMYWYRQDPGQGLRLIYYSQIVNDFQKGDIAEGYSVSREKKESFPLTVTSAQKNPTAFYLCASNLGANVLTFGAGSRLTVL.

The rearrangement joins TRBV6-8 to TRBJ2-3; the match to TRBD1 covers 9 bases. Losses at the gene ends were 6 bases for V and 4 bases for J; bases not matched to a gene: 11. Germline lookup yields CDR1 MNHGY and CDR2 SAAAGT. This CDR3 spans 16 amino acids. Here the CDR3 DNA reads TGTGCCAGCAGCCTCACCGGGACAGGGAGGTCAGATACGCAGTATTTT. Residues: CASSLTGTGRSDTQYF.

This clone qualifies as medium-sized. This rearrangement joins TRBV11-3 to TRBJ2-1; either TRBD1 or TRBD2 may supply D (5 bases each). Germline CDR1 SGHNT, CDR2 YENEEA. The CDR3 covers 14 residues. Trimming left V 3 bases short and J 4 bases short, with 10 bases between. CDR3 coding DNA: TGTGCCAGCAGCTTGGGCAGGGAGTACAATGAGCAGTTCTTC. This codes for CASSLGREYNEQFF.

The gene calls are TRBV19 and TRBJ2-1; the D call may be TRBD1 or TRBD2 (5 bases each). CDR3 length equals 13 residues. Trimming pared 5 bases from V and 14 bases from J, leaving 19 bases between. CDR1 and CDR2 (germline): LNHDA, SQIVND (reference sequence). CDR3 sequence: CASSPEGTRGEFF. The DNA of the CDR3 is TGTGCCAGTAGTCCCGAGGGGACCCGTGGAGAGTTCTTC.

This clone was detected only once. J is TRBJ1-2 and V is TRBV18, with D possibly being TRBD1 (5 bases). Germline values: CDR1 KGHSH, CDR2 LQKENI. There are 13 residues in the CDR3. V lost 5 bases, J lost 3 bases, and 10 bases lay in between. The CDR3: CASSAGVDYGYTF. The CDR3 DNA follows: TGTGCCAGCTCAGCGGGGGTGGACTATGGCTACACCTTC.

This clone is labeled as medium-sized. The chain links TRBV6-8 to TRBJ2-7; no definite D call. CDR1 and CDR2 (germline): MNHGY, SAAAGT. The CDR3 runs 13 residues. The V end lost 4 bases, the J end lost 3 bases, and 10 bases lay between the germline ends. The CDR3 here is CASSSLQGYEQYF. CDR3 nucleotide sequence: TGTGCCAGCAGTTCCCTACAAGGCTACGAGCAGTACTTC.